A selection of T cell receptor beta chains follows, all from one sample in a study of blood T cell repertoires in COVID-19. The method was immunoSEQ multiplex PCR; TCRdb's version includes in-frame clones alone and lacks a portion of them. In the table there are about 330,000 clones, roughly 90% of which are singletons. Sequenced material: PBMCs or T cells enriched from blood (not recorded which). These receptors were obtained from a woman aged 30 to 39 who had recovered from COVID-19. CDR3s include the opening cysteine and the closing phenylalanine or tryptophan. Each record gives: clone size, D gene, V gene, J gene, CDR3 protein, CDR3 DNA. The D gene is left open where the match is weak. Size is stated for part of the rows, as once, few or many counts, or as a class when the clone is expanded.

clone_size: NA; d_call: NA; v_call: TRBV3-1/TRBV3-2; j_call: TRBJ2-7; cdr3_aa: CASSQDSRQPREQYF; cdr3_nt: TGTGCCAGCAGCCAAGACAGCAGGCAGCCCCGCGAGCAGTACTTC
clone_size: NA; d_call: TRBD2; v_call: TRBV2; j_call: TRBJ2-2; cdr3_aa: CASSVSGGNTGELFF; cdr3_nt: TGTGCCAGCAGTGTGAGCGGGGGGAACACCGGGGAGCTGTTTTTT
clone_size: once; d_call: NA; v_call: TRBV7-8; j_call: TRBJ2-7; cdr3_aa: CASSLENGVQSKEQYF; cdr3_nt: TGTGCCAGCAGCTTAGAGAACGGGGTCCAATCTAAAGAGCAGTACTTC
clone_size: NA; d_call: NA; v_call: TRBV18; j_call: TRBJ1-1; cdr3_aa: CASSPSGLGEAFF; cdr3_nt: TGTGCCAGCTCACCATCCGGACTTGGTGAAGCTTTCTTT
clone_size: NA; d_call: NA; v_call: TRBV5-1; j_call: TRBJ1-1; cdr3_aa: CASSSQGYTEAFF; cdr3_nt: TGCGCCAGCAGCTCACAGGGATACACTGAAGCTTTCTTT
clone_size: NA; d_call: NA; v_call: TRBV7-9; j_call: TRBJ1-5; cdr3_aa: CASSPRGREPQHF; cdr3_nt: TGTGCCAGCAGCCCCAGGGGTCGGGAGCCCCAGCATTTT
clone_size: NA; d_call: TRBD1; v_call: TRBV6-1; j_call: TRBJ2-7; cdr3_aa: CASSEGGQGNEQYF; cdr3_nt: TGTGCCAGCAGTGAAGGCGGACAGGGCAACGAGCAGTACTTC
clone_size: NA; d_call: NA; v_call: TRBV4-1; j_call: TRBJ2-1; cdr3_aa: CASSQDPTTQNEQFF; cdr3_nt: TGCGCCAGCAGCCAAGATCCAACCACACAGAATGAGCAGTTCTTC
clone_size: NA; d_call: TRBD1; v_call: TRBV20-1; j_call: TRBJ1-2; cdr3_aa: CSASSRGPSYGYTF; cdr3_nt: TGCAGTGCTAGTTCTAGGGGGCCTAGCTATGGCTACACCTTC
clone_size: NA; d_call: TRBD1; v_call: TRBV7-6; j_call: TRBJ2-7; cdr3_aa: CASSSNTGASYEQYF; cdr3_nt: TGTGCCAGCAGCTCCAACACAGGGGCCAGCTACGAGCAGTACTTC
clone_size: once; d_call: NA; v_call: TRBV18; j_call: TRBJ1-5; cdr3_aa: CASSPGGGNQPQHF; cdr3_nt: TGTGCCAGCTCACCAGGAGGTGGCAATCAGCCCCAGCATTTT
clone_size: once; d_call: TRBD1; v_call: TRBV2; j_call: TRBJ2-7; cdr3_aa: CASSLPGQRTYEQYF; cdr3_nt: TGTGCCAGCAGTTTACCGGGACAGCGAACCTACGAGCAGTACTTC
clone_size: NA; d_call: NA; v_call: TRBV4-3; j_call: TRBJ2-1; cdr3_aa: CASSLGGITYNEQFF; cdr3_nt: TGCGCCAGCAGCCTTGGCGGGATCACATACAATGAGCAGTTCTTC
clone_size: few; d_call: NA; v_call: TRBV7-9; j_call: TRBJ1-2; cdr3_aa: CASSLLAGSNSPYGYTF; cdr3_nt: TGTGCCAGCAGCCTCTTGGCAGGGTCGAACTCCCCTTATGGCTACACCTTC
clone_size: NA; d_call: TRBD1; v_call: TRBV11-3; j_call: TRBJ2-1; cdr3_aa: CASSLGRGGDEQFF; cdr3_nt: TGTGCCAGCAGCTTAGGGCGAGGGGGCGATGAGCAGTTCTTC
clone_size: NA; d_call: NA; v_call: TRBV9; j_call: TRBJ1-1; cdr3_aa: CASSVAVNTEAFF; cdr3_nt: TGTGCCAGCAGCGTAGCGGTGAACACTGAAGCTTTCTTT
clone_size: many; d_call: NA; v_call: TRBV10-3; j_call: TRBJ1-3; cdr3_aa: CAISGGNTIYF; cdr3_nt: TGTGCCATCTCAGGTGGAAACACCATATATTTT
clone_size: NA; d_call: TRBD2; v_call: TRBV2; j_call: TRBJ2-1; cdr3_aa: CASTPTSGRYNEQFF; cdr3_nt: TGTGCCAGCACCCCGACTAGCGGGAGATACAATGAGCAGTTCTTC
clone_size: NA; d_call: TRBD2; v_call: TRBV6-1; j_call: TRBJ2-1; cdr3_aa: CASSGTSGSPRGEQFF; cdr3_nt: TGTGCCAGCAGTGGGACTAGCGGATCCCCTAGGGGTGAGCAGTTCTTC
clone_size: NA; d_call: NA; v_call: TRBV30; j_call: TRBJ1-6; cdr3_aa: CAWSVEANSPLHF; cdr3_nt: TGTGCCTGGAGTGTAGAGGCCAATTCACCCCTCCACTTT
clone_size: once; d_call: NA; v_call: TRBV28; j_call: TRBJ1-2; cdr3_aa: CASSLWTANYGYTF; cdr3_nt: TGTGCCAGCAGTTTATGGACAGCCAACTATGGCTACACCTTC
clone_size: NA; d_call: NA; v_call: TRBV10-3; j_call: TRBJ1-5; cdr3_aa: CAISENRNSNQPQHF; cdr3_nt: TGTGCCATCAGTGAAAACAGAAATAGCAATCAGCCCCAGCATTTT
clone_size: NA; d_call: TRBD1; v_call: TRBV19; j_call: TRBJ1-1; cdr3_aa: CASVKQTGGQGAFNTEAFF; cdr3_nt: TGTGCCAGTGTGAAACAAACGGGGGGACAGGGGGCTTTTAACACTGAAGCTTTCTTT
clone_size: NA; d_call: NA; v_call: TRBV29-1; j_call: TRBJ1-1; cdr3_aa: CSVDGGFGTEAFF; cdr3_nt: TGCAGCGTTGACGGGGGGTTTGGCACTGAAGCTTTCTTT
clone_size: NA; d_call: NA; v_call: TRBV6-6; j_call: TRBJ1-2; cdr3_aa: CASRGTGNYGYTF; cdr3_nt: TGTGCCAGCAGGGGCACAGGAAACTATGGCTACACCTTC
clone_size: NA; d_call: NA; v_call: TRBV7-2; j_call: TRBJ2-5; cdr3_aa: CASSLSGGRIETQYF; cdr3_nt: TGTGCCAGCAGCTTATCAGGGGGGCGTATAGAGACCCAGTACTTC
clone_size: once; d_call: TRBD1; v_call: TRBV5-1; j_call: TRBJ2-3; cdr3_aa: CASSDGQGPDTQYF; cdr3_nt: TGCGCCAGCAGCGACGGACAGGGCCCAGATACGCAGTATTTT
clone_size: NA; d_call: NA; v_call: TRBV28; j_call: TRBJ1-1; cdr3_aa: CASSLGGTLTEAFF; cdr3_nt: TGTGCCAGCAGTTTGGGGGGAACGTTAACTGAAGCTTTCTTT
clone_size: NA; d_call: TRBD2; v_call: TRBV28; j_call: TRBJ2-7; cdr3_aa: CASSLMGGGRASEEQYF; cdr3_nt: TGTGCCAGCAGTCTAATGGGGGGCGGGAGGGCTTCGGAAGAGCAGTACTTC
clone_size: NA; d_call: TRBD1; v_call: TRBV5-1; j_call: TRBJ1-1; cdr3_aa: CASSPQGTTEAFF; cdr3_nt: TGCGCCAGCAGCCCACAGGGGACCACTGAAGCTTTCTTT
clone_size: NA; d_call: TRBD2; v_call: TRBV7-9; j_call: TRBJ2-7; cdr3_aa: CASRGGRATEQYF; cdr3_nt: TGTGCCAGCAGGGGAGGGAGGGCCACCGAGCAGTACTTC
clone_size: once; d_call: NA; v_call: TRBV27; j_call: TRBJ1-3; cdr3_aa: CASRSGLGNTIYF; cdr3_nt: TGTGCCAGCAGGTCAGGGTTGGGAAACACCATATATTTT
clone_size: NA; d_call: TRBD1; v_call: TRBV7-2; j_call: TRBJ1-2; cdr3_aa: CASSFGQGNYGYTF; cdr3_nt: TGTGCCAGCAGCTTTGGACAGGGGAACTATGGCTACACCTTC